This T cell receptor beta chain was observed in a study of early T cells in non-severe SARS-CoV-2 infection. This clonotype was seen at least ten times. Germline V lookup: CDR1 SGHTA, CDR2 FQGNSA. The CDR3 spans 15 residues. Trimming pared 5 bases from V and 7 bases from J, leaving 21 bases between. Unique molecular identifier tags were affixed to discrete cDNA molecules. Using its own MiXCR run on the 5' RACE reads, TCRdb lists one record per CDR3 protein. The repertoire has about 97,000 distinct CDR3 sequences, about 11% of them found once; the top ten carry around 4.6%. The chain uses TRBV7-2 and TRBJ2-7; D assignment may be TRBD1 or TRBD2 (5 bases each). Sequenced material: whole blood, taken at baseline. This TCR derives from an adult who was a healthcare worker with PCR-confirmed SARS-CoV-2 infection or an uninfected control (not recorded which). In nucleotides, the CDR3 is TGTGCCAGCAGCCCCTTCGGGACCTCGTCGGGAGAGCAGTACTTC. This gives the protein CASSPFGTSSGEQYF.